A single sample gave rise to the 20 T cell receptor beta chains below, sequenced in a study of graft-versus-host responses after intestinal transplantation (dated by TCRdb to the early 2020s). The time point label corresponds to: cells obtained before transplantation from donor or recipient. These receptors are not linked to any known antigen. Libraries were constructed by the immunoSEQ multiplex PCR assay. TCRdb limited this immuneACCESS table to in-frame rearrangements with V and J called. A share of clones is missing; checked studies link under half to unresolved V genes, and the rest is unexplained. This sample is represented by some 130,000 clones; roughly 92% of them were singletons. The top ten constitute around 0.15% of the sample. The source was unstimulated CD4+ T cells sorted from spleen or lymph node cells, collected before intestinal transplant. The receptor source for this set is a human donor who received an intestinal transplant.

The chain uses TRBV10-3 and TRBJ1-5; possibly TRBD1 for D (5 bases). V gave up 10 bases and J gave up 9 bases, with 19 bases separating them. CDR1 ENHRY and CDR2 SYGVKD come from the germline V gene. The CDR3 is 13 amino acids. CDR3 bases: TGTGCCACCATGGACGGGACCTCGGGGCCCCAGCATTTT. Protein sequence: CATMDGTSGPQHF.

V is TRBV6-5 and J is TRBJ1-1; D is uncertain. The CDR3 is 16 amino acids. Germline V gene lookup returns CDR1 MNHEY and CDR2 SVGAGI. V was clipped by 1 base and J by 1 base, with 13 bases between them. The CDR3 sequence is CASSYLRSWGNTEAFF. The CDR3 coding sequence is TGTGCCAGCAGTTACTTGCGGAGTTGGGGGAACACTGAAGCTTTCTTT.

The genes are TRBV2 and TRBJ1-6, with 7 bases lining up with TRBD1. The V segment lost 5 bases and the J segment 7 bases; nucleotides outside the gene matches: 2. The CDR3 runs to 13 residues. Germline values: CDR1 SNHLY, CDR2 FYNNEI. Here the CDR3 reads CASSRQGNSPLHF. The CDR3 coding sequence is TGTGCCAGCAGTAGACAGGGAAATTCACCCCTCCACTTT.

This chain uses TRBV19 with TRBJ1-2; perhaps TRBD1 as D (6 bases). The CDR3 contains 16 residues. The V gene lost 4 bases and the J gene lost 4 bases, with 19 bases spanning the gap. Germline V CDR1 and CDR2: LNHDA, SQIVND (reference sequence). The chain's CDR3 is CASSTQGHGRIYGYTF. As DNA, the CDR3 is TGTGCCAGTAGTACCCAGGGACACGGGCGAATCTATGGCTACACCTTC.

The chain has TRBV9 and TRBJ2-1; D possibly corresponds to TRBD2 (6 bases). The CDR3 length is 15 residues. Deletions cut 0 bases from V and 6 bases from J, with 13 bases between. CDR1 and CDR2 from the germline V gene are SGDLS and YYNGEE. The DNA of the CDR3 is TGTGCCAGCAGCGTAGGGGCTAGCGAGAGCAATGAGCAGTTCTTC. It yields the protein CASSVGASESNEQFF.

About this clone: The junction differs from germline at one of its ends, possibly a read error. The CDR3 spells CASGFLSSYNEQFF. The DNA for the CDR3 is TGTGCCAGCGGTTTTTTAAGCTCCTACAATGAGCAGTTCTTC. V is TRBV27 and J is TRBJ2-1; D is ambiguous. This CDR3 has 14 amino acids. From germline, CDR1 is MNHEY and CDR2 SMNVEV (reference sequence).

About this clone: One end of the junction fails to match germline, which may point to a read error. The chain has TRBV2 and TRBJ2-7; D gene ambiguous. The CDR3 is 12 residues long. CDR1 and CDR2 (germline): SNHLY, FYNNEI. The DNA for the CDR3 is TGTGCCAGCAGTGAACTCAGTCCCCAACCCTTCTTC. The encoded protein is CASSELSPQPFF.

Turning to this clone: This CDR3 is also generated by other DNA sequences in the sample. This rearrangement joins TRBV21-1 to TRBJ1-2; the table gives TRBD1 as D, unverified against the DNA. TRBV21-1 is noted as a pseudogene. CDR3 length equals 14 residues. The CDR3 nucleotides are TGTGCCAGCACCTGCCGGGGACAGGGTAATGGCTACACCTTC. Translating gives CASTCRGQGNGYTF.

The chain couples TRBV2 to TRBJ1-4; D is uncertain. The V gene's germline CDR1 is SNHLY and CDR2 FYNNEI. The length of the CDR3 is 12 residues. V lost 6 bases to trimming and J lost 5 bases, with 7 bases between them. This CDR3 reads CASRRENEKLFF. The CDR3 DNA is TGTGCCAGCAGGAGGGAAAATGAAAAACTGTTTTTT.

Remarks on this clone: The identical CDR3 is also encoded by other nucleotide sequences in the sample. This chain links TRBV4-2 with TRBJ2-1; a weak D match, TRBD1 (6 bases). This CDR3 has 15 residues. V was cut by 0 bases and J by 4 bases, with 10 bases left in between. The germline CDR1 and CDR2 sequences are LGHNA and YNFKEQ. The CDR3 coding sequence is TGTGCCAGCAGCCAAGACAGGGGCCAATACAATGAGCAGTTCTTC. It specifies CASSQDRGQYNEQFF.

The V call is TRBV19, the J call TRBJ1-2; no reliable D call. The V end was cut by 9 bases, the J end by 6 bases, with 17 bases between. This CDR3 spans 13 amino acids. Germline assignment: CDR1 LNHDA and CDR2 SQIVND (reference sequence). The CDR3 DNA follows: TGTGCCAGCAAAAGATGGGGAGTCCATGGCTACACCTTC. This sequence encodes CASKRWGVHGYTF. The full variable domain, with the rest looked up from reference TRBV19 and TRBJ1-2, is DGGITQSPKYLFRKEGQNVTLSCEQNLNHDAMYWYRQDPGQGLRLIYYSQIVNDFQKGDIAEGYSVSREKKESFPLTVTSAQKNPTAFYLCASKRWGVHGYTFGSGTRLTVV.

The chain has TRBV5-1 and TRBJ2-1; 7 bases are shared with TRBD1. Germline lookup yields CDR1 SGHRS and CDR2 YFSETQ. The CDR3 totals 13 residues. Trimming removed 4 bases from V and 10 bases from J; junction bases left unmatched: 8. CDR3 protein: CASSIRQGREQFF. CDR3 sequence (DNA): TGCGCCAGCAGCATCAGACAGGGCAGGGAGCAGTTCTTC.

The rearrangement joins TRBV30 to TRBJ2-7; D is ambiguous. CDR1 is GTSNPN, CDR2 SVGIG, per germline (reference sequence). V was trimmed by 0 bases and J by 3 bases, leaving 6 bases between them. The CDR3 length is 12 residues. The CDR3 reads CAWSVDLYEQYF. The CDR3 region has the DNA TGTGCCTGGAGTGTGGACCTCTACGAGCAGTACTTC.

CDR3 sequence reads: CSVVFARGQGYTGELFF. The DNA of the CDR3 is TGCAGCGTTGTGTTTGCGCGCGGACAGGGGTACACCGGGGAGCTGTTTTTT. V gene TRBV29-1 combines with J gene TRBJ2-2; the match to TRBD1 covers 9 bases. In germline, CDR1 is SQVTM, CDR2 ANQGSEA. There are 17 residues in the CDR3. The V gene end was trimmed by 4 bases and the J gene end by 3 bases; junction bases not matched to a gene: 12.

The J gene is TRBJ2-7, the V gene TRBV6-1, with 7 positions matching TRBD1. Trimming cost V 11 bases and J 3 bases; bases outside gene matches: 10. CDR3 length: 13 amino acids. Germline-derived CDR1 and CDR2 are MNHNS and SASEGT. The CDR3 sequence is CAGRDRSFYEQYF. DNA of the CDR3: TGTGCCGGTAGGGACAGAAGCTTCTACGAGCAGTACTTC.

V and J are TRBV9 and TRBJ1-4; D might be TRBD1 (6 bases). The CDR3 covers 16 residues. Germline V gene lookup returns CDR1 SGDLS and CDR2 YYNGEE. Trimming cost V 0 bases and J 0 bases, with 9 bases left between them. CDR3 DNA sequence: TGTGCCAGCAGCGTAGCACAGGGTGCAACTAATGAAAAACTGTTTTTT. Translated, it gives CASSVAQGATNEKLFF.

The V and J genes are TRBV6-5 and TRBJ1-1; 9 bases are shared with TRBD1. CDR1 and CDR2 from the germline V gene are MNHEY and SVGAGI. With 6 bases clipped from V and 4 bases from J, the junction kept 3 bases outside the gene matches. This CDR3 region has 13 residues. CDR3 in amino acids: CASRQGAGTEAFF. CDR3 DNA: TGTGCCAGCAGACAGGGGGCCGGCACTGAAGCTTTCTTT.

The chain employs TRBV6-5 and TRBJ2-3, with no clear D. Germline lookup yields CDR1 MNHEY and CDR2 SVGAGI. Trimming left V 6 bases short and J 1 base short, with 11 bases between. The CDR3 runs to 14 residues. This CDR3 is CASRPPDGTDTQYF. The CDR3 nucleotides read TGTGCCAGCAGACCGCCGGACGGCACAGATACGCAGTATTTT.

The CDR3 DNA reads as TGTGCCAGCAGCGTAGACGGACTAGATCTCGGGGAGCTGTTTTTT. Translating it yields CASSVDGLDLGELFF. This chain connects TRBV9 to TRBJ2-2, with 7 bases lining up with TRBD2. V gave up 0 bases and J gave up 7 bases; unmatched junction bases: 6. There are 15 residues in the CDR3. Germline CDR1 reads SGDLS; CDR2 reads YYNGEE.

This chain links TRBV6-5 with TRBJ2-7; the D is unclear. V lost 0 bases to trimming and J lost 6 bases, with 9 bases between them. CDR3 length equals 13 residues. CDR1 and CDR2 (germline): MNHEY, SVGAGI. The DNA of the CDR3 is TGTGCCAGCAGTTACTCCAGTCGTGTCGAGCAGTACTTC. As protein: CASSYSSRVEQYF.